The 12 T cell receptor beta chains listed next were all sequenced from one sample in a study of blood T cell repertoires in COVID-19. The data were produced by immunoSEQ multiplex PCR, yet TCRdb's version contains in-frame clones alone and is incomplete. The data hold roughly 250,000 clones, with about 85% observed a single time. Sequencing used peripheral blood. The receptor source for this set is a woman between 55 and 75 years old with active or convalescent COVID-19.

The chain is built from TRBV2 and TRBJ2-2; TRBD1 matches 10 bases. CDR3 size: 15 residues. Germline values: CDR1 SNHLY, CDR2 FYNNEI. V lost 7 bases and J lost 3; bases outside the gene matches: 5. The CDR3 DNA reads as TGTGCCAGCATGGGGACAGGGGTTTACACCGGGGAGCTGTTTTTT. It codes for CASMGTGVYTGELFF.

The CDR3 is CATGTGGEQFF. The CDR3 DNA sequence: TGTGCCACCGGAACAGGGGGGGAGCAGTTCTTC. The J gene is TRBJ2-1, the V gene TRBV6-5, with 8 bases aligning to TRBD1. CDR1 and CDR2 (germline): MNHEY, SVGAGI. This CDR3 has 11 residues. The V gene end was trimmed by 10 bases and the J gene end by 10 bases; junction bases not matched to a gene: 6.

The gene calls are TRBV10-1 and TRBJ2-3, with D tentatively TRBD2 (5 bases). V lost 6 bases to trimming and J lost 6 bases, with 19 bases between them. The CDR3 runs 15 residues. In germline, CDR1 is WNHNN, CDR2 SYGVQD (reference sequence). Here the CDR3 DNA reads TGCGCCAGCAGCCACCCGGGGTCCGAGGAGGATACGCAGTATTTT. Encoded protein: CASSHPGSEEDTQYF.

The V gene is TRBV5-5, the J gene TRBJ1-2; 7 positions agree with TRBD1. This CDR3 comprises 14 residues. V shed 4 bases, J shed 4 bases, and the junction held 7 bases outside the gene matches. The germline V gene has CDR1 SGHKS and CDR2 YYEKEE (reference sequence). CDR3 nucleotide sequence: TGTGCCAGCAGCCAGTTGACAGGGAGCTATGGCTACACCTTC. Encoded protein: CASSQLTGSYGYTF.

The chain's CDR3 is CASRASGRAWETQYF. The DNA of the CDR3 is TGTGCCAGTCGGGCGAGCGGGAGGGCTTGGGAGACCCAGTACTTC. The rearrangement links TRBV19 to TRBJ2-5, with 10 bases fitting TRBD2. Germline CDR1 and CDR2: LNHDA and SQIVND (reference sequence). The CDR3 contains 15 residues. V gave up 8 bases and J gave up 5 bases; unmatched junction bases: 11.

The chain couples TRBV9 to TRBJ2-3; TRBD2 aligns across 10 bases. Germline loops: CDR1 SGDLS, CDR2 YYNGEE. Unmatched junction bases numbered 10, after V lost 5 bases and J lost 7 bases. The CDR3 extends over 15 amino acids. The CDR3 loop is CASSITGTSDNTQYF. The CDR3 bases are TGTGCCAGCAGTATCACCGGGACTAGCGATAATACGCAGTATTTT. Combining the CDR3 with reference TRBV9 and TRBJ2-3 gives the whole variable domain DSGVTQTPKHLITATGQRVTLRCSPRSGDLSVYWYQQSLDQGLQFLIQYYNGEERAKGNILERFSAQQFPDLHSELNLSSLELGDSALYFCASSITGTSDNTQYFGPGTRLTVL.

V is TRBV6-5 and J is TRBJ1-3; 10 bases map to TRBD1. CDR3 length: 14 residues. J lost 6 bases, V lost 7 bases, and 6 bases had no gene match. Germline V gives CDR1 MNHEY, CDR2 SVGAGI. The CDR3 region is CASKPGTGENTIYF. The CDR3 DNA follows: TGTGCCAGCAAACCTGGGACAGGGGAAAACACCATATATTTT.

The V call is TRBV5-1, the J call TRBJ2-1; 7 bases are a match to TRBD2. Trimming removed 4 bases from V and 7 bases from J; junction bases left unmatched: 8. The CDR3 covers 14 residues. In germline, CDR1 is SGHRS, CDR2 YFSETQ. The CDR3 reads CASSPGTTENEQFF. Here the CDR3 DNA reads TGCGCCAGCAGCCCGGGGACTACGGAGAATGAGCAGTTCTTC. The entire variable domain, with the rest obtained from reference TRBV5-1 and TRBJ2-1, is as follows: KAGVTQTPRYLIKTRGQQVTLSCSPISGHRSVSWYQQTPGQGLQFLFEYFSETQRNKGNFPGRFSGRQFSNSRSEMNVSTLELGDSALYLCASSPGTTENEQFFGPGTRLTVL.

CDR3 bases: TGTGCCAGCCGATTGACTAGCGTCGTCCCAGATACGCAGTATTTT. Amino acid sequence: CASRLTSVVPDTQYF. The chain links TRBV19 to TRBJ2-3; TRBD2 aligns across 8 bases. From germline, CDR1 is LNHDA and CDR2 SQIVND (reference sequence). The V segment lost 9 bases and the J segment 4 bases; nucleotides outside the gene matches: 12. The CDR3 loop spans 15 amino acids. Supplemented by reference TRBV19 and TRBJ2-3, the full variable domain reads DGGITQSPKYLFRKEGQNVTLSCEQNLNHDAMYWYRQDPGQGLRLIYYSQIVNDFQKGDIAEGYSVSREKKESFPLTVTSAQKNPTAFYLCASRLTSVVPDTQYFGPGTRLTVL.

This clone appeared a few times. This chain joins TRBV5-1 and TRBJ2-1; 7 bases fit TRBD1. Germline V gene lookup returns CDR1 SGHRS and CDR2 YFSETQ. V trimming: 0 bases; J trimming: 4 bases; junction bases outside the gene matches: 7. The CDR3 extends over 16 amino acids. The CDR3: CASSLVTQGEYNEQFF. The CDR3 nucleotides read TGCGCCAGCAGCTTGGTCACCCAGGGGGAATACAATGAGCAGTTCTTC.

This clone was observed a single time. The rearrangement joins TRBV10-3 to TRBJ2-7; TRBD1 matches at 9 bases. Trimming at V came to 3 bases and at J to 4 bases, leaving 7 bases not matched to a gene. This CDR3 is 15 amino acids long. Germline CDR1 and CDR2: ENHRY and SYGVKD. Here the CDR3 reads CAISDSGTGLYEQYV. The CDR3 region has the DNA TGTGCCATCAGTGATTCCGGGACAGGGTTATACGAGCAGTACGTC.

This rearrangement joins TRBV5-1 to TRBJ2-2, with 10 bases fitting TRBD1. This CDR3 is built from 17 residues. Germline V gene sequence: CDR1 SGHRS, CDR2 YFSETQ. The J segment lost 1 base and the V segment lost 4 bases, leaving 7 bases of the junction unmatched. The CDR3 region is CASSPKGQGWNTGELFF. As DNA, the CDR3 is TGCGCCAGCAGCCCCAAGGGACAGGGGTGGAACACCGGGGAGCTGTTTTTT.